This paragraph covers one T cell receptor beta chain sequence. Only in-frame clones appear in the TCRdb table, and some are missing; sequencing was by immunoSEQ multiplex PCR. Among approximately 50,000 clones listed, just over 85% were seen once. The data were obtained in a study of T cell clonotyping in hematopoietic cell transplantation. The length of the CDR3 is 13 residues. V was cut by 6 bases and J by 4 bases, with 10 bases left in between. Germline V gives CDR1 ENHRY, CDR2 SYGVKD. Time point given: recipient sample about 28 days before transplant, after cytoreduction. The chain employs TRBV10-3 and TRBJ1-5, with D hard to call. The material was peripheral blood mononuclear cells, obtained before stem cell transplant. The source is a man in his 60s with biphenotypic leukemia. Some clones in this sample may be carry-over from other donors' samples. The CDR3 spells CAISPDPNQPQHF. The CDR3 DNA follows: TGTGCCATCAGCCCAGATCCAAATCAGCCCCAGCATTTT.